The 5 T cell receptor beta chains presented below share a single source sample, sequenced in a study of blood T cell repertoires in COVID-19. Measured with immunoSEQ multiplex PCR; TCRdb has only the in-frame clones, and not every one. Here the sample spans tens of thousands of clones, about 81% being singletons. The sample taken for sequencing was peripheral blood. The receptors come from a human donor in a cohort sampled during active COVID-19.

This chain uses TRBV30 with TRBJ2-7; TRBD1 matches at 10 bases. The CDR3 extends over 15 amino acids. Trimming removed 2 bases from V and 3 bases from J; junction bases left unmatched: 7. Germline V gives CDR1 GTSNPN, CDR2 SVGIG (reference sequence). CDR3 region: CAWSQWDRGFYEQYF. DNA of the CDR3: TGTGCCTGGAGTCAGTGGGACAGGGGCTTCTACGAGCAGTACTTC.

The chain links TRBV19 to TRBJ1-5; no definite D call. Germline V CDR1 and CDR2: LNHDA, SQIVND (reference sequence). The V end lost 3 bases, the J end lost 1 base, and 13 bases lay between the germline ends. The CDR3 sequence is 16 residues long. CDR3 amino acids: CASSMKGGRSNQPQHF. CDR3 nucleotides: TGTGCCAGTAGTATGAAGGGCGGGAGGAGCAATCAGCCCCAGCATTTT.

This chain uses TRBV7-3 with TRBJ2-3; the match to TRBD1 covers 9 bases. Trimming at V came to 1 base and at J to 4 bases, leaving 3 bases not matched to a gene. Germline CDR1 SGHTA, CDR2 FQGTGA. This CDR3 contains 15 residues. The CDR3, as DNA: TGTGCCAGCAGCTTAAAGGGACAGGGCCCAGATACGCAGTATTTT. Translation: CASSLKGQGPDTQYF.

The gene calls are TRBV5-1 and TRBJ2-3, with D hard to call. Germline CDR1 SGHRS, CDR2 YFSETQ. The CDR3 spans 14 residues. The V and J ends lost 0 bases and 5 bases respectively, with 10 bases between them. The CDR3 region is CASSLGDGGDTQYF. In DNA, the CDR3 is TGCGCCAGCAGCTTGGGTGACGGCGGAGATACGCAGTATTTT.

This chain connects TRBV6-5 to TRBJ2-1; 8 bases are shared with TRBD2. V trimming: 6 bases; J trimming: 1 base; junction bases outside the gene matches: 5. This CDR3 spans 15 amino acids. CDR1 is MNHEY, CDR2 SVGAGI, per germline. The CDR3 DNA is TGTGCCAGCAGGAAACTAGCGGTATCCTACAATGAGCAGTTCTTC. Amino acids: CASRKLAVSYNEQFF.